This is a list of T cell receptor beta chains from one sample in a study of blood T cell repertoires in COVID-19. The method was immunoSEQ multiplex PCR; TCRdb's version includes in-frame clones alone and lacks a portion of them. The table records about 86,000 clones, around four fifths of them present only once. Sequences were obtained from peripheral blood. The receptors come from a man aged 45-65 years with acute or convalescent COVID-19. Each CDR3 is given with its conserved first and last residue. Each record gives: J gene, D gene, CDR3 length, V gene, clone size, CDR3 protein, CDR3 DNA. The D gene is left open where the match is weak. Rows may omit the clone size; those that give it use once, few, many or a size class.

J gene: TRBJ1-2
D gene: TRBD1
CDR3 length: 15
V gene: TRBV5-1
clone size: once
CDR3 protein: CASSLSQGGTGGYTF
CDR3 DNA: TGCGCCAGCAGCTTGAGTCAAGGGGGCACGGGCGGCTACACCTTC

J gene: TRBJ2-1
D gene: TRBD1
CDR3 length: 15
V gene: TRBV5-1
clone size: once
CDR3 protein: CASSLAQGSYNEQFF
CDR3 DNA: TGCGCCAGCAGCTTGGCACAGGGGTCCTACAATGAGCAGTTCTTC

J gene: TRBJ1-2
D gene: TRBD1
CDR3 length: 13
V gene: TRBV6-1
clone size: few
CDR3 protein: CASSETGDYGYTF
CDR3 DNA: TGTGCCAGCAGTGAGACAGGGGACTATGGCTACACCTTC

J gene: TRBJ1-2
D gene: TRBD1
CDR3 length: 14
V gene: TRBV10-3
clone size: .
CDR3 protein: CAISESDRGYGYTF
CDR3 DNA: TGTGCCATCAGTGAGTCGGACAGGGGATATGGCTACACCTTC

J gene: TRBJ1-4
D gene: .
CDR3 length: 13
V gene: TRBV5-1
clone size: .
CDR3 protein: CASSSRGDEKLFF
CDR3 DNA: TGCGCCAGCAGCTCACGGGGAGACGAAAAACTGTTTTTT

J gene: TRBJ2-5
D gene: TRBD2
CDR3 length: 17
V gene: TRBV5-4
clone size: .
CDR3 protein: CASSLGGRQWGSETQYF
CDR3 DNA: TGTGCCAGCAGCCTGGGAGGGCGGCAGTGGGGTTCAGAGACCCAGTACTTC

J gene: TRBJ1-1
D gene: TRBD1
CDR3 length: 15
V gene: TRBV5-1
clone size: .
CDR3 protein: CASSLPQGANNEAFF
CDR3 DNA: TGCGCCAGCAGCTTACCACAGGGGGCCAACAATGAAGCTTTCTTT

J gene: TRBJ2-1
D gene: .
CDR3 length: 15
V gene: TRBV4-1
clone size: .
CDR3 protein: CASSQGVAGYNEQFF
CDR3 DNA: TGCGCCAGCAGCCAAGGGGTGGCGGGGTACAATGAGCAGTTCTTC

J gene: TRBJ1-3
D gene: .
CDR3 length: 14
V gene: TRBV18
clone size: .
CDR3 protein: CASSPPNSGNTIYF
CDR3 DNA: TGTGCCAGCTCACCGCCTAACTCTGGAAACACCATATATTTT

J gene: TRBJ2-3
D gene: TRBD2
CDR3 length: 14
V gene: TRBV19
clone size: .
CDR3 protein: CASSRSGTSNTQYF
CDR3 DNA: TGTGCCAGTAGTAGATCCGGGACTAGCAATACGCAGTATTTT

J gene: TRBJ1-2
D gene: TRBD1
CDR3 length: 14
V gene: TRBV6-5
clone size: .
CDR3 protein: CASRDPGQNYGYTF
CDR3 DNA: TGTGCCAGCAGAGATCCGGGACAGAACTATGGCTACACCTTC

J gene: TRBJ2-2
D gene: .
CDR3 length: 14
V gene: TRBV29-1
clone size: .
CDR3 protein: CSAEGSTNTGELFF
CDR3 DNA: TGCAGCGCCGAGGGAAGTACGAACACCGGGGAGCTGTTTTTT

J gene: TRBJ1-6
D gene: .
CDR3 length: 14
V gene: TRBV11-2
clone size: once
CDR3 protein: CASSSQGGGSPLHF
CDR3 DNA: TGTGCCAGCAGCTCACAGGGCGGTGGTTCACCCCTCCACTTT

J gene: TRBJ1-2
D gene: TRBD1
CDR3 length: 15
V gene: TRBV29-1
clone size: .
CDR3 protein: CSVSDGTGRAGGYTF
CDR3 DNA: TGCAGCGTTTCGGACGGGACAGGGCGCGCTGGGGGCTACACCTTC

J gene: TRBJ2-7
D gene: TRBD2
CDR3 length: 15
V gene: TRBV9
clone size: .
CDR3 protein: CASSATGLAFYEQYF
CDR3 DNA: TGTGCCAGCAGCGCGACGGGACTAGCTTTTTACGAGCAGTACTTC

J gene: TRBJ1-2
D gene: .
CDR3 length: 12
V gene: TRBV6-5
clone size: .
CDR3 protein: CASSRQAHGYTF
CDR3 DNA: TGTGCCAGCAGTCGACAGGCCCATGGCTACACCTTC

J gene: TRBJ1-2
D gene: .
CDR3 length: 13
V gene: TRBV2
clone size: .
CDR3 protein: CASLRGSGYGYTF
CDR3 DNA: TGTGCCAGCCTCAGGGGAAGCGGCTATGGCTACACCTTC

J gene: TRBJ2-5
D gene: TRBD2
CDR3 length: 15
V gene: TRBV18
clone size: once
CDR3 protein: CASSLTSGGQETQYF
CDR3 DNA: TGTGCCAGCTCACTTACTAGCGGGGGGCAAGAGACCCAGTACTTC

J gene: TRBJ2-2
D gene: TRBD1
CDR3 length: 14
V gene: TRBV19
clone size: once
CDR3 protein: CASRQGVGAGELFF
CDR3 DNA: TGTGCCAGCAGACAGGGTGTTGGGGCCGGGGAGCTGTTTTTT

J gene: TRBJ1-2
D gene: .
CDR3 length: 13
V gene: TRBV2
clone size: .
CDR3 protein: CASTRRGDYGYTF
CDR3 DNA: TGTGCCAGCACTCGCCGGGGGGACTATGGCTACACCTTC